Below are 5 T cell receptor beta chains sequenced from a single sample in a study of Tregs in tolerant kidney transplant recipients. TCRdb's table, derived via immunoSEQ multiplex PCR, lists solely in-frame clones and lacks some. The table lists fewer than 60,000 clones, around 90% of them singletons. The nonmyeloablative bone marrow transplants came from related graft donors, with transient mixed chimerism. The sequences come from CD8+ T cells from blood (PBMCs), collected 24 months after the transplant. These receptors were collected from a human patient who received a combined kidney and bone marrow transplant. The graft donor may account for some of the T cells.

Comment on this clone: Other DNA sequences in the sample encode the same CDR3. The genes are TRBV7-9 and TRBJ1-6, with TRBD1 as a possible D gene (5 bases). The V gene's germline CDR1 is SEHNR and CDR2 FQNEAQ (reference sequence). Trimming removed 0 bases at V and 10 bases at J, with 13 bases between. The CDR3 has 15 amino acids. The CDR3 bases are TGTGCCAGCAGCTTAGCACCGGAGGGGTACTCACCCCTCCACTTT. This encodes CASSLAPEGYSPLHF.

The chain has TRBV4-2 and TRBJ2-7; no clear D. The CDR3 runs to 13 residues. The germline V gene encodes CDR1 LGHNA and CDR2 YNFKEQ. Trimming removed 4 bases from V and 3 bases from J, with 10 bases in between. The CDR3 protein is CASSPNRVYEQYF. The CDR3 DNA follows: TGTGCCAGCAGCCCTAACAGAGTCTACGAGCAGTACTTC.

The chain employs TRBV19 and TRBJ1-2; 8 positions agree with TRBD1. The CDR3 has 15 amino acids. Trimming took 3 bases from V and 3 from J; bases not matched to a gene: 6. Germline V gene sequence: CDR1 LNHDA, CDR2 SQIVND (reference sequence). Here the CDR3 reads CASSIGQGLDYGYTF. The CDR3 DNA follows: TGTGCCAGTAGTATTGGACAGGGTCTGGACTATGGCTACACCTTC.

This rearrangement joins TRBV27 to TRBJ2-7; weak D call: TRBD1 (5 bases). This CDR3 contains 15 residues. The ends were cut back, 5 bases at V and 0 bases at J, with 14 bases in the middle. The germline V gene encodes CDR1 MNHEY and CDR2 SMNVEV (reference sequence). DNA for the CDR3: TGTGCCAGCAGTCCAGGGCAGTCCCCCTCCTACGAGCAGTACTTC. It translates to CASSPGQSPSYEQYF.

The chain uses TRBV4-1 and TRBJ2-3; D uncertain. The germline V gene encodes CDR1 MGHRA and CDR2 YSYEKL. The V end lost 1 base, the J end lost 8 bases, and 10 bases lay between the germline ends. The CDR3 spans 13 residues. The CDR3 here is CASSQVRFGTQYF. DNA for the CDR3: TGCGCCAGCAGCCAAGTGCGCTTTGGTACGCAGTATTTT.